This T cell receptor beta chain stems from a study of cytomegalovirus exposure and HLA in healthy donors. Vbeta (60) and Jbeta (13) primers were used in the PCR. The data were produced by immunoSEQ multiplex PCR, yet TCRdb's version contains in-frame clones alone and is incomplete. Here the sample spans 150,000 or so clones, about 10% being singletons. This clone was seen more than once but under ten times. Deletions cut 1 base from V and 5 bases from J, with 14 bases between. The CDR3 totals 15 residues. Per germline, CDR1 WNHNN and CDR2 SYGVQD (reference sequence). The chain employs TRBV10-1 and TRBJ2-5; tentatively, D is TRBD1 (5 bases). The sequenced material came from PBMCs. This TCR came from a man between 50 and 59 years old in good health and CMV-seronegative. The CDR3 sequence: CASSELGPRDETQYF. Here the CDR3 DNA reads TGCGCCAGCAGTGAGTTGGGGCCGCGTGATGAGACCCAGTACTTC.